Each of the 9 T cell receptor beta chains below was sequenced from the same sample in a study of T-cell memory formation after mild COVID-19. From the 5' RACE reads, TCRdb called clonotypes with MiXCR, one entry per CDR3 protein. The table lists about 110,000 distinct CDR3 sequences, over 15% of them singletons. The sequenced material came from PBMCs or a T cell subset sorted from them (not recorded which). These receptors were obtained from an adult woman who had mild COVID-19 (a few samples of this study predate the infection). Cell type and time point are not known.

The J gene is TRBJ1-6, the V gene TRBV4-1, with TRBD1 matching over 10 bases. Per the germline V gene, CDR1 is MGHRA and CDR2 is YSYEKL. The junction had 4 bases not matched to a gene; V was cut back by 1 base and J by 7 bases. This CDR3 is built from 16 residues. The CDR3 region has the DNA TGCGCCAGCAGCCAAGGGACAGGGGGGTCCAATTCACCCCTCCACTTT. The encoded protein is CASSQGTGGSNSPLHF.

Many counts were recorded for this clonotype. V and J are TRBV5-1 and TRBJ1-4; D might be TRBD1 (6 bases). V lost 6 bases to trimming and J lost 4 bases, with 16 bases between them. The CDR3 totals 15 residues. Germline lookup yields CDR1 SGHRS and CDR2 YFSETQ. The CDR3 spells CASTPRGPDNEKLFF. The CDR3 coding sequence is TGCGCCAGCACCCCTCGGGGGCCGGATAATGAAAAACTGTTTTTT.

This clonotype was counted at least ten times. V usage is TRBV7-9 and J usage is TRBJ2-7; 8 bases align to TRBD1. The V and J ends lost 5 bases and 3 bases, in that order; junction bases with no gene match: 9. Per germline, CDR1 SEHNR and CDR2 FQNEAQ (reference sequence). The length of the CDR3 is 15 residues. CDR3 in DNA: TGTGCCAGCAGCCACGACAGGGGTCCTCTCTACGAGCAGTACTTC. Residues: CASSHDRGPLYEQYF.

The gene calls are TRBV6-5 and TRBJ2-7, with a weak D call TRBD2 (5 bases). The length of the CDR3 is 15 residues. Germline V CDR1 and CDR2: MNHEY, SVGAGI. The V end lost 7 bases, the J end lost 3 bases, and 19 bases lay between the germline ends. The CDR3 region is CASTPGVPPDYEQYF. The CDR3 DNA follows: TGTGCCAGCACCCCCGGGGTCCCCCCGGACTACGAGCAGTACTTC.

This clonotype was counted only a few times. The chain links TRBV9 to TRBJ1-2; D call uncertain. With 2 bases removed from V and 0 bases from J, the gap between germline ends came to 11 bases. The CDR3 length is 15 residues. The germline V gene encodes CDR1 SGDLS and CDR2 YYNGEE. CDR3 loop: CASSVEPSPNYGYTF. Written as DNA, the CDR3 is TGTGCCAGCAGCGTCGAACCTTCACCTAACTATGGCTACACCTTC.

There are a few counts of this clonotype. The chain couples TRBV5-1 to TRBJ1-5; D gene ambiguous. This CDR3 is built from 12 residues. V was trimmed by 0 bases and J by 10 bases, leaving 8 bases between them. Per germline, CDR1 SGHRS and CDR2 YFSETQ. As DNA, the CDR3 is TGCGCCAGCAGCTTGGACGGACGACCCCAGCATTTT. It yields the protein CASSLDGRPQHF.

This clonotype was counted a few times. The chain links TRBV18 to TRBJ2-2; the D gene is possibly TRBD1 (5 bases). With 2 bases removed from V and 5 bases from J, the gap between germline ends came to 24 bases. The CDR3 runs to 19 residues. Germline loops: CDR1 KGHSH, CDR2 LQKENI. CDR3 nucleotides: TGTGCCAGCTCACCAGAGGCGAGACTTAATCCAGGGCAAACCGGGGAGCTGTTTTTT. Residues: CASSPEARLNPGQTGELFF.

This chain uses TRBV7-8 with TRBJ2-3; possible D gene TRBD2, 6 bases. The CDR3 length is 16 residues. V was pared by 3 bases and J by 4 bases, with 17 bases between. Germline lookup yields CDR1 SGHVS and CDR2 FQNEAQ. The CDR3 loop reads CASSLGWAGMPDTQYF. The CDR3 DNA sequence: TGTGCCAGCAGCTTGGGTTGGGCGGGGATGCCAGATACGCAGTATTTT. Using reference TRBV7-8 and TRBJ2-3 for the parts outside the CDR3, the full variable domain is GAGVSQSPRYKVAKRGQDVALRCDPISGHVSLFWYQQALGQGPEFLTYFQNEAQLDKSGLPSDRFFAERPEGSVSTLKIQRTQQEDSAVYLCASSLGWAGMPDTQYFGPGTRLTVL.

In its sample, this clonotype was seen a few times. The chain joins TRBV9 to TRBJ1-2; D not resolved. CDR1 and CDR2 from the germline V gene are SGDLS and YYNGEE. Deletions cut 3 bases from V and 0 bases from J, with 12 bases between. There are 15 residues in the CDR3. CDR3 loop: CASSDAEGSNYGYTF. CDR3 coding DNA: TGTGCCAGCAGCGATGCAGAGGGTTCTAACTATGGCTACACCTTC.